Detailed here is one TCR beta chain. Its antigen is still unknown. There are 11 residues in the CDR3. Germline V lookup: CDR1 SGHTA, CDR2 FQGNSA. Trimming removed 5 bases at V and 5 bases at J, with 6 bases between. The source of the sample is a study of cytomegalovirus exposure and HLA in healthy donors. Vbeta (60) and Jbeta (13) primers were used in the PCR. Sequenced by immunoSEQ multiplex PCR; TCRdb stores in-frame clones only, minus some. This table has fewer than 200,000 clones, roughly 80% appearing once. Study-level findings and limits: Sequencing likely caused a cluster of highly shared sequence variants. CMV serostatus was the sole immune exposure data available.

The sequence was obtained from a man aged 25 to 45 in good health and CMV-seronegative. Input material: PBMCs. The V gene is TRBV7-2, the J gene TRBJ1-1; D is uncertain. The CDR3 DNA reads as TGTGCCAGCAGCCCAGAAACTGAAGCTTTCTTT. Protein: CASSPETEAFF. The whole variable domain, filled in from reference TRBV7-2 and TRBJ1-1, reads GAGVSQSPSNKVTEKGKDVELRCDPISGHTALYWYRQSLGQGLEFLIYFQGNSAPDKSGLPSDRFSAERTGGSVSTLTIQRTQQEDSAVYLCASSPETEAFFGQGTRLTVV.